Sequencing of this T cell receptor beta chain was carried out in a study of blood T cells in healthy people across ages. For the second PCR, which ran for 7 to 11 cycles, a sample-barcoded 5' primer and a J-beta primer mix were used. TCRdb analysed the 5' RACE reads with MiXCR anew, one entry per CDR3 protein. The sample shows about 1.4 million distinct CDR3 sequences, 45% to 70% of them seen only once. The sequence was collected from a man between 18 and 35 years old in good health. The sequencing input was blood.

CDR3 nucleotide sequence: TGTGCCAGCAGCCTTCAGAGCGGGGGAGGGGCAGATACGCAGTATTTT. Protein sequence: CASSLQSGGGADTQYF. The chain is built from TRBV3-1 and TRBJ2-3; 8 bases are a match to TRBD2. J lost 4 bases, V lost 4 bases, and 10 bases had no gene match. Germline V gives CDR1 LGHDT, CDR2 YNNKEL (reference sequence). The CDR3 totals 16 residues.